This TCR beta chain comes out of a study of T cell responses to AZD1222 COVID-19 vaccine. The method was immunoSEQ multiplex PCR; TCRdb's version includes in-frame clones alone and lacks a portion of them. Of 100,000 or so clones listed, roughly 89% are singletons. V was shortened by 4 bases and J by 3 bases, with 11 bases between the two germline ends. Germline-derived CDR1 and CDR2 are SGHNT and YYREEE (reference sequence). This CDR3 comprises 13 residues. Study-wide points: Donors were chiefly white British, with a greater number of females, and clonal diversity was perhaps underestimated.

Of note for this clone: What it binds is unknown.

The TCR comes from an adult who received the AZD1222 COVID-19 vaccine. Source: peripheral blood, taken 28 days after the second AZD1222 dose. The rearrangement uses TRBV5-4 and TRBJ2-7, with TRBD2 as a possible D gene (5 bases). DNA for the CDR3: TGTGCCAGCAGCCGGGGTGTAGTCTACGAGCAGTACTTC. Translation: CASSRGVVYEQYF.